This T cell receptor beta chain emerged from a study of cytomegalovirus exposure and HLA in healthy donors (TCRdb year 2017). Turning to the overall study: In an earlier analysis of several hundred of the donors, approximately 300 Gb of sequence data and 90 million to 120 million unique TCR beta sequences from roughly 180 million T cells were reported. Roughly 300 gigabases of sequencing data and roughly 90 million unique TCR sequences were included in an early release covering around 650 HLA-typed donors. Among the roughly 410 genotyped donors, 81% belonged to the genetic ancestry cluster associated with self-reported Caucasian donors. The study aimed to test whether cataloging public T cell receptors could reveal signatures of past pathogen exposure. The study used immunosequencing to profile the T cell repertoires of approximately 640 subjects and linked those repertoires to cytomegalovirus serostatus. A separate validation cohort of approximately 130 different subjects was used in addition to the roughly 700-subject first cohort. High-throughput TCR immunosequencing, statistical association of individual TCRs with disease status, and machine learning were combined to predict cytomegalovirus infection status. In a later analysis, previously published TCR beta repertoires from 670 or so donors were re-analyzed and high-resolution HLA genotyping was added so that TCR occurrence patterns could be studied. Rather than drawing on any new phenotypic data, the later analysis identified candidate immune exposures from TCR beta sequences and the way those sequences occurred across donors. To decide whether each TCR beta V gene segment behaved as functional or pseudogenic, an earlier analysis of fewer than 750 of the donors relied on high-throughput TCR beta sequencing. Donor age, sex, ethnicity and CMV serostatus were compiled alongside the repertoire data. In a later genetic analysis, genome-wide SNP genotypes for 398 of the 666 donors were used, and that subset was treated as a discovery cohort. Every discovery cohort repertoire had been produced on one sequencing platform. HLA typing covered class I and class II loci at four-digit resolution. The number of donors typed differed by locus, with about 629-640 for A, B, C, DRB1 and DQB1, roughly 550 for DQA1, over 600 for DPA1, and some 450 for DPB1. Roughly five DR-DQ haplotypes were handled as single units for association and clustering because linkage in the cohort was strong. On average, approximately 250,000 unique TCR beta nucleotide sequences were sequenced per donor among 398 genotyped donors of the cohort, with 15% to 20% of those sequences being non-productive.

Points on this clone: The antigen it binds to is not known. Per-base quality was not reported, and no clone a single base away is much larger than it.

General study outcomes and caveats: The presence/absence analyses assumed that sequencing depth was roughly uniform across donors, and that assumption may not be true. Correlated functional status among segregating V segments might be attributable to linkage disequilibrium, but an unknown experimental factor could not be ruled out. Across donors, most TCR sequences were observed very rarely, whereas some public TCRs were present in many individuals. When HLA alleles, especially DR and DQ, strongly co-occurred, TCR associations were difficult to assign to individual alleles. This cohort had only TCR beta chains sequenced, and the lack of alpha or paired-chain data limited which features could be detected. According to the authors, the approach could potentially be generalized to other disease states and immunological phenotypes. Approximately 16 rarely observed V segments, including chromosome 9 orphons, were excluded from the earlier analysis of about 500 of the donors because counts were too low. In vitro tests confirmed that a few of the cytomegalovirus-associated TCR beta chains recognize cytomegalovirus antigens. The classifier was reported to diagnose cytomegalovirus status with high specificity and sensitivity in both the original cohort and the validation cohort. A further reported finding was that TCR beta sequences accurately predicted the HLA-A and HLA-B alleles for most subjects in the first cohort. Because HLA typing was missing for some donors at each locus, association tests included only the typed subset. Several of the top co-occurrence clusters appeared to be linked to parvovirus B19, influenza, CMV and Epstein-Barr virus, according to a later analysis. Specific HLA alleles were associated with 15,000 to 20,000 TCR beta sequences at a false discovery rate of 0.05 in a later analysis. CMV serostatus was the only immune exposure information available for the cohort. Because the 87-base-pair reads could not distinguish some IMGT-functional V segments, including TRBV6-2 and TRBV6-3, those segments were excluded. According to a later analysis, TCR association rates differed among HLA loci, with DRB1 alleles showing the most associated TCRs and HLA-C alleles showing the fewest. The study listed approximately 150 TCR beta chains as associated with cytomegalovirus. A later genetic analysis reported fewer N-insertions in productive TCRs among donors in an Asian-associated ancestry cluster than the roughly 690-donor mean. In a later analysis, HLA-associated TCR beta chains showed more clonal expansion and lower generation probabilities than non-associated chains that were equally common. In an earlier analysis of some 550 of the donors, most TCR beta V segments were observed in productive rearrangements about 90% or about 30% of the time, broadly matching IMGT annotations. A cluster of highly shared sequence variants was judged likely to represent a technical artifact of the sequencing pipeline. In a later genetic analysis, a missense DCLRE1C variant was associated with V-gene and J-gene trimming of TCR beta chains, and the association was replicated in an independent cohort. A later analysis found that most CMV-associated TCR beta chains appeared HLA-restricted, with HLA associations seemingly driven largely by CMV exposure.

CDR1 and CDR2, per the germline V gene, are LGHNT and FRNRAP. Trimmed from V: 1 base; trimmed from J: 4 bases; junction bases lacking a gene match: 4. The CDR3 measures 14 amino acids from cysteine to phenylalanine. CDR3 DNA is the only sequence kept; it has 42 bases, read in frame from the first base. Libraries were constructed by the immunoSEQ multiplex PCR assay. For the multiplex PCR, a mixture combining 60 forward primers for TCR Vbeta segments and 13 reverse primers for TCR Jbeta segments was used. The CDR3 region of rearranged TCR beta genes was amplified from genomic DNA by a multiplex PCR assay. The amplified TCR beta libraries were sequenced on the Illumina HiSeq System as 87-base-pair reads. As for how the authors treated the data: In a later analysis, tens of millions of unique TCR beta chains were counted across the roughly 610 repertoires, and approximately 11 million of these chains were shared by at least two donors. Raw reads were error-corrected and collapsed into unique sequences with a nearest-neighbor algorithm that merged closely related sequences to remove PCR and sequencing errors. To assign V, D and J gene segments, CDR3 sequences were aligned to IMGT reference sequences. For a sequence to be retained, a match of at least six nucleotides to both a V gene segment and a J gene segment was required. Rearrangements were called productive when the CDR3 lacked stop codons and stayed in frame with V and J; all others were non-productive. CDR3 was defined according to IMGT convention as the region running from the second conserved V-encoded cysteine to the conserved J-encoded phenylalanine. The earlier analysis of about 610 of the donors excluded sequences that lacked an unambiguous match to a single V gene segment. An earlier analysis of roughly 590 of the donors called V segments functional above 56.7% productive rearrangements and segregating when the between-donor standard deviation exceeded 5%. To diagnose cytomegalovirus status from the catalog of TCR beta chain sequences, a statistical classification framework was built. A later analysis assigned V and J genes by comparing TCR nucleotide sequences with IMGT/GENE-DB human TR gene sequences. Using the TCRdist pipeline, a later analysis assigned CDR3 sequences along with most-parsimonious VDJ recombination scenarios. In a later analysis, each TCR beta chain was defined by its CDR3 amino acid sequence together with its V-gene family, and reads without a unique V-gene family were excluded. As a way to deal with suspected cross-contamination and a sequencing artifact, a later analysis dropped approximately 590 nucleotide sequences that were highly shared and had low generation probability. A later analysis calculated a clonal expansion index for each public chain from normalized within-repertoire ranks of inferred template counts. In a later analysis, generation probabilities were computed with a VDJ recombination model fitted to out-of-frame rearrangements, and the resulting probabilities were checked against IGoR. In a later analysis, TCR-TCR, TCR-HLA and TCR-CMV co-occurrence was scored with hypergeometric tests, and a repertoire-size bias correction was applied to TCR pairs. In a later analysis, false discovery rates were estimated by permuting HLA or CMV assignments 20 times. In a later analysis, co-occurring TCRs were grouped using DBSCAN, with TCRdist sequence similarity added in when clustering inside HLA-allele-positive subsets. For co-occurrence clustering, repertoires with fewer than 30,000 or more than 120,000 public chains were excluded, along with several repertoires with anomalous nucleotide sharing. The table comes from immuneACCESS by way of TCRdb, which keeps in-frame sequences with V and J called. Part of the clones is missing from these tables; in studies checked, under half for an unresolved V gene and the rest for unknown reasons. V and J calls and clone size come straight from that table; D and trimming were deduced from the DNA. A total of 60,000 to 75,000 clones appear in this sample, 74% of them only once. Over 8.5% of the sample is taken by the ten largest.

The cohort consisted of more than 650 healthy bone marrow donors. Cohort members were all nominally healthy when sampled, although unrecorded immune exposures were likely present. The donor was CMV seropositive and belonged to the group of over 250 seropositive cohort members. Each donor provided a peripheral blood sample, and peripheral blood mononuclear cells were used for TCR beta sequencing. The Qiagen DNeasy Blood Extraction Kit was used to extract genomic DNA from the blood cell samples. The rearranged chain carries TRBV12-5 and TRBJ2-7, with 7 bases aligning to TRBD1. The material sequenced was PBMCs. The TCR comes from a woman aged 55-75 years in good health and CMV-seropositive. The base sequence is TGTGCTAGTGGTTTGGGAGGGGGCGGGTACGAGCAGTACTTC. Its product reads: CASGLGGGGYEQYF.